This is a list of T cell receptor beta chains from one sample in a study of CD8 T cells in ankylosing spondylitis. MiXCR was run by TCRdb on the 5' RACE reads, yielding one entry per CDR3 protein. The data hold 69,000 or so distinct CDR3 sequences, with about 5% observed a single time. The source material was blood, either unsorted or a sorted T cell fraction (not recorded which). The receptor source for this set is a male donor with ankylosing spondylitis or in good health (not recorded which). The CDR3 runs from the conserved cysteine through the conserved F or W. D genes are given only for firm matches. Clone size is given as once, few, many, or a class for an expanded clone.

>TRBJ2-5|many|.|TRBV7-2
CASSLVRQETQYF
TGTGCCAGCAGCTTAGTAAGGCAGGAGACCCAGTACTTC
>TRBJ2-3|many|.|TRBV9
CASHGGDHSTDTQYF
TGTGCCAGCCACGGAGGGGATCATAGCACAGATACGCAGTATTTT
>TRBJ2-7|many|.|TRBV11-2
CASSRADPTLYEQYF
TGTGCCAGCAGCAGGGCCGACCCAACCCTCTACGAGCAGTACTTC
>TRBJ1-4|many|TRBD1|TRBV5-1
CASSAVPPGQGASPNEKLFF
TGCGCCAGCAGCGCGGTTCCCCCTGGACAGGGGGCTTCACCTAATGAAAAACTGTTTTTT
>TRBJ1-2|many|TRBD1|TRBV7-8
CASSSRTGDNYGYTF
TGTGCCAGCAGCTCAAGGACAGGCGACAACTATGGCTACACCTTC
>TRBJ2-7|many|.|TRBV28
CASSSSEERGLGYEQYF
TGTGCCAGCAGTTCCTCCGAGGAACGGGGACTCGGGTACGAGCAGTACTTC
>TRBJ2-7|many|.|TRBV4-2
CASSQEVGGGNEQYF
TGTGCCAGCAGCCAAGAAGTAGGGGGAGGGAACGAGCAGTACTTC
>TRBJ2-2|many|.|TRBV11-2
CASSLDFGTGGELFF
TGTGCCAGCAGCTTGGACTTTGGGACTGGCGGGGAGCTGTTTTTT
>TRBJ2-1|many|.|TRBV6-2/TRBV6-3
CASTRQTSSYNEQFF
TGTGCCAGCACGCGGCAGACGAGCTCCTACAATGAGCAGTTCTTC
>TRBJ1-5|many|.|TRBV28
CASSPASGGNGNNQPQHF
TGTGCCAGCAGTCCAGCTAGCGGGGGGAATGGAAACAATCAGCCCCAGCATTTT
>TRBJ2-5|many|TRBD2|TRBV28
CASKDLSGGGETQYF
TGTGCCAGCAAAGACCTCTCCGGGGGGGGAGAGACCCAGTACTTC
>TRBJ2-3|many|.|TRBV5-1
CASSPEGADTQYF
TGCGCCAGCAGCCCGGAAGGGGCAGATACGCAGTATTTT
>TRBJ2-5|many|.|TRBV24-1
CATSDWGGGDQETQYF
TGTGCCACCAGTGACTGGGGTGGAGGAGACCAAGAGACCCAGTACTTC
>TRBJ1-1|few|.|TRBV7-3
CASSLYRDTEAFF
TGTGCCAGCAGCTTATACAGGGACACTGAAGCTTTCTTT
>TRBJ1-4|many|TRBD1|TRBV20-1
CSYARDRGLGEKLFF
TGCAGCTATGCCCGTGACAGGGGGCTTGGTGAAAAACTGTTTTTT